A selection of T cell receptor beta chains follows, all from one sample in a study of cytomegalovirus exposure and HLA in healthy donors. The method was immunoSEQ multiplex PCR; TCRdb's version includes in-frame clones alone and lacks a portion of them. The table shows roughly 150,000 clones, with roughly 89% occurring only once. What was sequenced was PBMCs. The source of these receptors is a man between 18 and 35 years old in good health and CMV-seropositive. Both conserved end residues are trimmed from each CDR3. A D gene is named only where the DNA matches it firmly.

d_call j_call v_call cdr3_aa
- TRBJ1-5 TRBV7-9 ASSSTGNNQPQH
- TRBJ1-1 TRBV6-5 ASTGTQNTEAF
- TRBJ2-7 TRBV9 ASNSGSSSYEQY
- TRBJ2-1 TRBV6-6 ASSLFSSEQF
- TRBJ2-1 TRBV19 ASSIEARSYNEQF
- TRBJ1-5 TRBV28 ASSPATGSYSNQPQH
TRBD1 TRBJ1-1 TRBV4-2 ASSQVTGGRTEAF
TRBD1 TRBJ2-1 TRBV5-8 ASSLVFGTGSNEQF
- TRBJ2-1 TRBV6-5 ASSYQGTRLHNEQF
TRBD1 TRBJ1-3 TRBV12-5 ASGLVTGGGNTIY
- TRBJ2-4 TRBV11-3 ASSLGMGRTKNIQY
TRBD2 TRBJ2-3 TRBV10-3 AISPSAGAIDTQY
- TRBJ2-3 TRBV7-3 ASSLSLGLGTDTQY
- TRBJ2-6 TRBV6-1 ASSGNLGDLSGANVLT
TRBD1 TRBJ2-7 TRBV27 ASSNRDRGDEQY
TRBD1 TRBJ2-6 TRBV10-3 AISGLTGTGQPGANVLT
TRBD2 TRBJ2-1 TRBV27 ASSAPGLEANEQF
TRBD2 TRBJ2-1 TRBV9 ASSVEGLAGGLNEQF
- TRBJ1-1 TRBV7-3 ASSFNGDTEAF
- TRBJ2-1 TRBV7-8 ASSNSERSPPRDEQF
TRBD2 TRBJ2-3 TRBV6-4 ASSPRDYTDTQY
TRBD1 TRBJ1-3 TRBV28 ASSDRQGSGNTIY
TRBD1 TRBJ1-2 TRBV29-1 SVEDRGNYGYT
TRBD2 TRBJ2-1 TRBV15 ATSRESSGLPYNEQF
- TRBJ2-5 TRBV7-9 ASSLVGAGETQY
- TRBJ2-1 TRBV10-3 ASSTGLYNEQF
TRBD1 TRBJ1-1 TRBV28 ASSFWTLDRGSTEAF
- TRBJ2-7 TRBV5-1 ASSLEVTSSYEQY
- TRBJ2-3 TRBV5-5 ASSGGGQRTDTQY
TRBD1 TRBJ1-2 TRBV5-1 ASSPANPGTGYGYT
TRBD2 TRBJ2-5 TRBV4-1 ASSRMKLAGPTFQETQY
TRBD1 TRBJ2-7 TRBV10-3 AISESGQGAEQY
TRBD2 TRBJ2-7 TRBV10-3 AISDPTSGSSYEQY
- TRBJ2-5 TRBV2 ASSRLGETQY
- TRBJ2-7 TRBV5-8 ASSLDRRQY
- TRBJ2-7 TRBV7-6 ASSFERNSYEQY
TRBD1 TRBJ1-2 TRBV18 ASSPTAGGPSNGYT
- TRBJ2-7 TRBV10-3 ASAAGPLYEQY
- TRBJ2-1 TRBV6-5 ASSWTGTGSYNEQF
- TRBJ2-3 TRBV4-1 ASSQVNTDTQY
- TRBJ2-1 TRBV7-8 ASSLGAGAINEQF
TRBD2 TRBJ2-1 TRBV6-1 ASSLVAGEIYEQF
- TRBJ2-1 TRBV11-1 ASSPLRGGEQF
TRBD2 TRBJ2-3 TRBV5-1 ASQGLVGADTQY
TRBD2 TRBJ2-1 TRBV7-9 ASSFVTSGRSEQF
- TRBJ2-1 TRBV27 ASSFRPAIGRGGDEQF
TRBD1 TRBJ1-4 TRBV7-9 ASSRGQGPEKLF
TRBD2 TRBJ2-1 TRBV11-3 ASSTGLAGNNEQF
TRBD2 TRBJ2-1 TRBV27 ASSREAGVVGNEQF
TRBD1 TRBJ1-5 TRBV6-6 ASRRPGQEPISPQH
- TRBJ1-3 TRBV4-1 ASSPPGRVPGNTIY
- TRBJ2-3 TRBV9 ASSLNPPRSGTDTQY
- TRBJ2-1 TRBV18 ASSPPLGGSQF
- TRBJ2-5 TRBV7-9 ASSFDGETQY
- TRBJ1-2 TRBV28 ATVAEVRGYT
TRBD2 TRBJ2-3 TRBV10-3 AISGLAAEVVWDTDTQY